This TCR beta chain is from a study of T cell repertoires in cytomegalovirus infection. Study summary: Indications came from public TCR beta signatures; they pointed to CMV infection and to a matching HLA type. Study-wide findings and caveats: Within the response measured ex vivo, HLA-C-restricted CMV-specific TCR beta clonotypes were dominant.

Per germline, CDR1 SGHVS and CDR2 FNYEAQ. V dropped 5 bases and J dropped 0; count of bases not matched to a gene: 7. The length of the CDR3 is 16 residues. With regard to this clonotype: Its target is not known.

TCRdb processed the reads anew with MiXCR; each CDR3 protein has one entry. The sample lists around 300,000 distinct CDR3 sequences; around 25% were seen once. The V gene is TRBV7-6, the J gene TRBJ1-3; 7 bases match TRBD1. Material: cultured PBMCs, obtained from culture after CMV antigen stimulation. The clonotype comes from a human donor in good health (CMV status not recorded). Some clones in this sample may be carry-over from other donors' samples. In DNA, the CDR3 is TGTGCCAGCAGCCCAGGGGGGACGGCCTCTGGAAACACCATATATTTT. Translating gives CASSPGGTASGNTIYF. Full variable domain (remainder filled in from reference TRBV7-6 and TRBJ1-3): GAGVSQSPRYKVTKRGQDVALRCDPISGHVSLYWYRQALGQGPEFLTYFNYEAQQDKSGLPNDRFSAERPEGSISTLTIQRTEQRDSAMYRCASSPGGTASGNTIYFGEGSWLTVV.